These 19 T cell receptor beta chains came from one sample sequenced in a study of CD8+CD57+ T cells in acquired aplastic anemia. Genomic DNA was employed as the template in profiling TCR beta VDJ and CDR3. Each CDR3 protein gets one entry after TCRdb re-called the reads with MiXCR. The repertoire holds about 250,000 distinct CDR3 sequences, with roughly half as singletons. Patients who underwent sequencing had shown CD8+CD57+ cell expansion by flow cytometry. The source material was sorted CD4+, CD8+, or CD8+CD57+ T cells (not recorded which) from PBMCs. The receptors were gathered from a human donor with aplastic anemia.

The table lists this clonotype with a few counts. This chain connects TRBV24-1 to TRBJ2-5, with D perhaps matching TRBD2 (5 bases). The CDR3 contains 13 residues. V dropped 5 bases and J dropped 7 bases, with 13 bases sitting between them. Per germline, CDR1 KGHDR and CDR2 SFDVKD. CDR3 region: CATSGPASGTQYF. CDR3 nucleotides: TGTGCCACCAGTGGTCCGGCGAGCGGGACCCAGTACTTC.

This chain links TRBV5-1 with TRBJ1-2; TRBD1 might be the D (5 bases). The CDR3 is 12 residues long. Per the germline V gene, CDR1 is SGHRS and CDR2 is YFSETQ. V dropped 4 bases and J dropped 8 bases, with 12 bases sitting between them. DNA for the CDR3: TGCGCCAGCAGCCAGTACGGGGGAGGCTACACCTTC. Translating it yields CASSQYGGGYTF.

Turning to this clonotype: Being one base from a much bigger clone, this may be a read error. The chain recombines TRBV19 with TRBJ2-4, with D possibly TRBD2 on 6 matching bases. Deletions cut 4 bases from V and 3 bases from J, with 13 bases between. The germline gives CDR1 LNHDA, CDR2 SQIVND (reference sequence). This CDR3 is 15 amino acids long. The CDR3 reads CASSTGGESKNIQYF. The CDR3 DNA sequence: TGTGCCAGTAGTACGGGCGGGGAGAGCAAAAACATTCAGTACTTC.

J is TRBJ1-1 and V is TRBV15; a weak D match, TRBD1 (6 bases). Germline V gene lookup returns CDR1 LNHNV and CDR2 YYDKDF (reference sequence). This CDR3 region has 14 residues. Trimming pared 0 bases from V and 10 bases from J, leaving 15 bases between. CDR3 amino acids: CATSRDRGIDRAFF. The CDR3 region has the DNA TGTGCCACCAGCAGAGACAGGGGTATCGATAGAGCTTTCTTT.

For this clonotype: Being one base from a much bigger clone, this may be a read error. The chain is built from TRBV5-1 and TRBJ2-7, with 14 nucleotides matching TRBD2. The CDR3 is 17 amino acids. V dropped 2 bases and J dropped 9; count of bases not matched to a gene: 13. The germline V gene encodes CDR1 SGHRS and CDR2 YFSETQ. CDR3 region: CASSFTGLAGELGGQYF. Here the CDR3 DNA reads TGCGCCAGCAGCTTCACGGGACTAGCGGGGGAACTCGGCGGGCAGTACTTC.

This clonotype was seen a few times. The V and J genes are TRBV10-1 and TRBJ2-1; no clear D. V was trimmed by 3 bases and J by 0 bases, leaving 12 bases between them. Germline CDR1 and CDR2: WNHNN and SYGVQD (reference sequence). CDR3 length equals 16 residues. The CDR3 sequence is CASSDGGPSSYNEQFF. The CDR3 DNA sequence: TGCGCCAGCAGTGATGGTGGCCCAAGCTCCTACAATGAGCAGTTCTTC.

This rearrangement joins TRBV29-1 to TRBJ2-3; D unresolved. The V and J ends lost 2 bases and 0 bases respectively, with 9 bases between them. Looked up from germline, CDR1 is SQVTM and CDR2 is ANQGSEA. This CDR3 contains 14 residues. In DNA, the CDR3 is TGCAGCGTTGAATCTCTAACTAGCACAGATACGCAGTATTTT. It translates to CSVESLTSTDTQYF.

This clonotype was detected many times. This chain joins TRBV7-8 and TRBJ2-2, with unresolved D. Trimming removed 3 bases from V and 7 bases from J, with 6 bases in between. Per germline, CDR1 SGHVS and CDR2 FQNEAQ. The CDR3 contains 12 residues. This CDR3 reads CASSFTIGELFF. Here the CDR3 DNA reads TGTGCCAGCAGCTTCACAATCGGGGAGCTGTTTTTT.

This clonotype was seen many times. The chain carries TRBV7-9 and TRBJ2-7; 14 positions agree with TRBD2. V lost 5 bases to trimming and J lost 7 bases; unmatched junction nucleotides: 16. This CDR3 contains 18 residues. Per the germline V gene, CDR1 is SEHNR and CDR2 is FQNEAQ (reference sequence). The CDR3 reads CASSTPAGTSGRVDEQYF. The CDR3 nucleotides read TGTGCCAGCAGCACTCCCGCCGGGACTAGCGGGAGAGTAGATGAGCAGTACTTC.

This clonotype has just one count. CDR3 coding DNA: TGTGCCAGTAGTCCGACAGGGGTGAACATTCAGTACTTC. This codes for CASSPTGVNIQYF. The chain carries TRBV19 and TRBJ2-4; 8 bases align to TRBD1. The CDR3 has 13 residues. Germline V gene lookup returns CDR1 LNHDA and CDR2 SQIVND (reference sequence). Trimming removed 5 bases from V and 7 bases from J; junction bases left unmatched: 4.

As for this clonotype: Given a much more abundant clone one base away, this may be a read error. The chain combines TRBV6-1 with TRBJ2-7, with D maybe TRBD2 (6 bases). Germline values: CDR1 MNHNS, CDR2 SASEGT. The CDR3 runs 13 residues. As DNA, the CDR3 is TGTGCCAGCGGGGACTGGGGCGCCTACGAGCGGTACTTC. Translation gives CASGDWGAYERYF.

This clonotype was seen once. The V call is TRBV11-1, the J call TRBJ1-5; 12 nucleotides agree with TRBD1. This CDR3 spans 17 amino acids. V trimming: 5 bases; J trimming: 2 bases; junction bases outside the gene matches: 7. Germline assignment: CDR1 SGHAT and CDR2 FQDESV (reference sequence). The CDR3 coding sequence is TGTGCCAGCAGCCCCGGGACAGGGGGCTTAGGCAATCAGCCCCAGCATTTT. Encoded protein: CASSPGTGGLGNQPQHF.

This clonotype was seen many times. The chain uses TRBV6-5 and TRBJ1-1; weak D call: TRBD1 (5 bases). With 2 bases removed from V and 4 bases from J, the gap between germline ends came to 14 bases. Germline loops: CDR1 MNHEY, CDR2 SVGAGI. The CDR3 runs 15 residues. The CDR3 sequence is CASSYAGTMGTEAFF. The CDR3 DNA reads as TGTGCCAGCAGTTACGCGGGGACCATGGGCACTGAAGCTTTCTTT.

The CDR3 DNA reads as TGTGCCACCAGCAGAGAAGCTACAGGCCCGAACACCGGGGAGCTGTTTTTT. This codes for CATSREATGPNTGELFF. This chain links TRBV15 with TRBJ2-2; D perhaps matches TRBD1 (5 bases). V was shortened by 0 bases and J by 0 bases, with 11 bases between the two germline ends. This CDR3 has 17 residues. Germline V lookup: CDR1 LNHNV, CDR2 YYDKDF (reference sequence).

This clonotype was counted many times. The gene calls are TRBV27 and TRBJ1-5, with D tentatively TRBD1 (5 bases). This CDR3 comprises 14 residues. Germline assignment: CDR1 MNHEY and CDR2 SMNVEV (reference sequence). V was pared by 5 bases and J by 2 bases, with 10 bases between. In nucleotides, the CDR3 is TGTGCCAGCAGTATAACAGGTGGCAATCAGCCCCAGCATTTT. As protein: CASSITGGNQPQHF.

The rearrangement uses TRBV6-6 and TRBJ1-2, with TRBD1 matching 9 bases. V shed 10 bases and J 4 bases; nucleotides not matched to a gene: 10. CDR3 length equals 14 residues. Germline V gives CDR1 MNHNY, CDR2 SVGAGI (reference sequence). CDR3 DNA sequence: TGTGCCATCAGGCGGACAGGGGACGTCTATGGCTACACCTTC. Encoded protein: CAIRRTGDVYGYTF.

CDR3 nucleotide sequence: TGTGCCATTGGTAGCAATCAGCCCCAGCATTTT. Protein product: CAIGSNQPQHF. This chain joins TRBV19 and TRBJ1-5; no clear D gene. This CDR3 is built from 11 residues. The germline V gene encodes CDR1 LNHDA and CDR2 SQIVND (reference sequence). V was shortened by 10 bases and J by 0 bases, with 4 bases between the two germline ends.

This clonotype was counted at least ten times. V gene TRBV13 combines with J gene TRBJ1-1; D remains ambiguous. The V end lost 3 bases, the J end lost 8 bases, and 10 bases lay between the germline ends. Per germline, CDR1 PRHDT and CDR2 FYEKMQ (reference sequence). This CDR3 region has 12 residues. This chain's CDR3 is CASSFKRTEAFF. The CDR3, as DNA: TGTGCCAGCAGCTTTAAACGGACGGAAGCTTTCTTT.

The chain carries TRBV4-2 and TRBJ2-3, with TRBD2 matching 9 bases. J lost 5 bases, V lost 5 bases, and 11 bases had no gene match. This CDR3 contains 16 residues. The germline gives CDR1 LGHNA, CDR2 YNFKEQ. The CDR3 nucleotides read TGTGCCAGCAGCTTGGCCCCAGCGGGGGGTGGAGATACGCAGTATTTT. Translating gives CASSLAPAGGGDTQYF.